The 6 T cell receptor beta chains below come from one sample, sequenced in a study of CD8 T cells in Susac syndrome. An amount of RNA that ranged from roughly 0.45 to 1 ug was reverse transcribed with random hexamers. From the immunoSEQ multiplex PCR reads, TCRdb called clonotypes with MiXCR, one entry per CDR3 protein. The sample includes about 120,000 distinct CDR3 sequences, 80% to 95% of them seen just once. Material: CD8+ T cells from PBMCs. All receptors derive from a human donor in good health.

The genes are TRBV27 and TRBJ2-3, with D uncertain. Germline V gene data show CDR1 as MNHEY and CDR2 as SMNVEV (reference sequence). Trimming stripped 6 bases from V and 7 bases from J, with 23 bases between. This CDR3 is built from 16 residues. CDR3 protein: CASSTRVQETKNTQYF. Written as DNA, the CDR3 is TGTGCCAGCAGCACCCGGGTCCAGGAGACAAAAAATACGCAGTATTTT.

This rearrangement joins TRBV29-1 to TRBJ1-2; possibly TRBD1 for D (6 bases). Trimming cost V 6 bases and J 8 bases, with 13 bases left between them. The germline CDR1 and CDR2 sequences are SQVTM and ANQGSEA. The CDR3 consists of 11 residues. Here the CDR3 reads CSVAGARGYTF. The DNA for the CDR3 is TGCAGCGTGGCAGGGGCAAGAGGCTACACCTTC.

The chain links TRBV15 to TRBJ1-4; D not certain. Germline V lookup: CDR1 LNHNV, CDR2 YYDKDF (reference sequence). Trimming stripped 2 bases from V and 7 bases from J, with 14 bases between. The CDR3 loop spans 15 amino acids. CDR3 sequence: CATSRSQDGPEKLFF. The CDR3 DNA follows: TGTGCCACCAGCAGAAGCCAGGACGGACCTGAAAAACTGTTTTTT.

The chain links TRBV28 to TRBJ2-5; TRBD2 matches at 8 bases. Germline-derived CDR1 and CDR2 are MDHEN and SYDVKM. V lost 4 bases to trimming and J lost 5 bases; unmatched junction nucleotides: 12. The length of the CDR3 is 16 residues. The CDR3 DNA reads as TGTGCCAGCAGTTGGCGGTCTAGCGGGCTCGGGGAGACCCAGTACTTC. The encoded protein is CASSWRSSGLGETQYF. Together with reference TRBV28 and TRBJ2-5, the CDR3 gives the full variable domain: DVKVTQSSRYLVKRTGEKVFLECVQDMDHENMFWYRQDPGLGLRLIYFSYDVKMKEKGDIPEGYSVSREKKERFSLILESASTNQTSMYLCASSWRSSGLGETQYFGPGTRLLVL.

The V gene is TRBV27, the J gene TRBJ2-5; D is uncertain. Between the trimmed V and J ends, which lost 3 bases and 3 bases, there was a span of 8 bases. Germline V gene lookup returns CDR1 MNHEY and CDR2 SMNVEV (reference sequence). The CDR3 loop spans 13 amino acids. CDR3 in DNA: TGTGCCAGCAGTTTTCGCGAGGAAGAGACCCAGTACTTC. Protein: CASSFREEETQYF.

The J gene is TRBJ2-2, the V gene TRBV7-2, with D perhaps assigned TRBD1 or TRBD2 (5 bases each). V was trimmed by 1 base and J by 7 bases, leaving 25 bases between them. The CDR3 contains 19 residues. Germline V CDR1 and CDR2: SGHTA, FQGNSA. The chain's CDR3 is CASSLEPPQGRSRRGELFF. DNA of the CDR3: TGTGCCAGCAGCTTAGAGCCCCCCCAGGGACGGTCGAGACGCGGGGAGCTGTTTTTT.